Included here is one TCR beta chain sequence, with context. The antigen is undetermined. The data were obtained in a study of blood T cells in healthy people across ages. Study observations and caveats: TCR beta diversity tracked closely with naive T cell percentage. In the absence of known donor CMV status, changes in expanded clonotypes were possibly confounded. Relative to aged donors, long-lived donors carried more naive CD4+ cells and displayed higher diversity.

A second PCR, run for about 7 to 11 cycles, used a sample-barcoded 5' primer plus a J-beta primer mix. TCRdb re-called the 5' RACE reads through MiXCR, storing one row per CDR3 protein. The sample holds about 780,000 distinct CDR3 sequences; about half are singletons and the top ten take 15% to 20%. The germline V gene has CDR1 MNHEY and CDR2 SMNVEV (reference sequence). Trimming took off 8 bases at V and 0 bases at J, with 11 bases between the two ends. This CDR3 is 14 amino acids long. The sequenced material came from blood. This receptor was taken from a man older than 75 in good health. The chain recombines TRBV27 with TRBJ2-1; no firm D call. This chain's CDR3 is CASARESSYNEQFF. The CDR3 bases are TGTGCCAGCGCGCGTGAGAGCTCCTACAATGAGCAGTTCTTC.